The entry that follows covers one T cell receptor beta chain sequence. The sample is drawn from a study of shared clonotypes between healthy human individuals. Looking at the study overall: The plates for each donor numbered three CD4 naive, three CD4 memory, two CD8 naive and one CD8 memory.

J lost 5 bases, V lost 4 bases, and 2 bases had no gene match. Germline CDR1 SNHLY, CDR2 FYNNEI. CDR3 length equals 14 residues. The method was immunoSEQ multiplex PCR; TCRdb's version includes in-frame clones alone and lacks a portion of them. The sample has approximately 720,000 clones, just over 90% seen once. Naive CD8 cells were CD45RO-negative, positively selected for CCR7, excluding terminally differentiated effector memory CD45RA+ cells. Participating donors were healthy, HIV-negative adults free of recent acute infections or vaccinations. The chain is built from TRBV2 and TRBJ2-5; 12 nucleotides line up with TRBD2. The receptor comes from a young man in good health. Sequenced input: naive CD8+ T cells sorted from blood. CDR3 in amino acids: CASSALAGGETQYF. In DNA form, the CDR3 reads TGTGCCAGCAGTGCTCTAGCGGGGGGGGAGACCCAGTACTTC.